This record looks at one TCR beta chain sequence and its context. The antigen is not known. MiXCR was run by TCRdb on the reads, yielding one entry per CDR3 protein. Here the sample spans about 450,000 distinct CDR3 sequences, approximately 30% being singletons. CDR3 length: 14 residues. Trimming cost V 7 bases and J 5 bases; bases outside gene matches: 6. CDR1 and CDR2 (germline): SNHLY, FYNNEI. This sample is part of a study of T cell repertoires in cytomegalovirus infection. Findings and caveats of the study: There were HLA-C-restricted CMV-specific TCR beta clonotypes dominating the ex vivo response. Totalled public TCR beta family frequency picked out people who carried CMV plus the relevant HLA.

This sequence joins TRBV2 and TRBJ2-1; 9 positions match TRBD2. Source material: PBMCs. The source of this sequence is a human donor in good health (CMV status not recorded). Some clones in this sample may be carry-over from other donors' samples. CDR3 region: CASMKTSGNNEQFF. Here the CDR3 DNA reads TGTGCCAGCATGAAGACTAGCGGTAACAATGAGCAGTTCTTC. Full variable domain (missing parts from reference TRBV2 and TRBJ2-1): EPEVTQTPSHQVTQMGQEVILRCVPISNHLYFYWYRQILGQKVEFLVSFYNNEISEKSEIFDDQFSVERPDGSNFTLKIRSTKLEDSAMYFCASMKTSGNNEQFFGPGTRLTVL.